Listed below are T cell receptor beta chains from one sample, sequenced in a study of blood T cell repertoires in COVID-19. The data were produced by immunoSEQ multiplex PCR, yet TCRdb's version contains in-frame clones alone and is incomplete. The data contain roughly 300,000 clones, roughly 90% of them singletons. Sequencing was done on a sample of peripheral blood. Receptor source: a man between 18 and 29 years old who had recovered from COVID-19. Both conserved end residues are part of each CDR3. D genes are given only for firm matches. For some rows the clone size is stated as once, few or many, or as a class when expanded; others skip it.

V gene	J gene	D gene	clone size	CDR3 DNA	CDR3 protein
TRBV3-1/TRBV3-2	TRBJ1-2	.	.	TGTGCCAGCAGCCAAGATTTTGCAGGGAACTACACCTTC	CASSQDFAGNYTF
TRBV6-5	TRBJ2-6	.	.	TGTGCCAGCAGTTTCCGACCCACAGAAGGGGCCAACGTCCTGACTTTC	CASSFRPTEGANVLTF
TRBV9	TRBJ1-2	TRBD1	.	TGTGCCAGCAGCGGACAGGGGGCGAGTGGCTACACCTTC	CASSGQGASGYTF
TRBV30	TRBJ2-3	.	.	TGTGCCTGGGAGGTGGGCACAGATACGCAGTATTTT	CAWEVGTDTQYF
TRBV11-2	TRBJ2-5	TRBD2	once	TGTGCCAGCATCATTAGCGGGAGGGTTCAAGAGACCCAGTACTTC	CASIISGRVQETQYF
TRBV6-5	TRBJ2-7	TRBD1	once	TGTGCCAGCAGTTACTCGAAATTGTCGGACAGGCTCGAGCAGTACTTC	CASSYSKLSDRLEQYF
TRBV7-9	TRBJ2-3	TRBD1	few	TGTGCCAGCAGCAAGGACAGGGCGACAGATACGCAGTATTTT	CASSKDRATDTQYF
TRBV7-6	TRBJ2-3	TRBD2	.	TGTGCCAGCAGCTACCGGGTTTCGGGAGGGTGGGATACGCAGTATTTT	CASSYRVSGGWDTQYF
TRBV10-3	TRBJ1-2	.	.	TGTGCCATCAGTGAGGCAGGAAGGGAGTCCTATGGCTACACCTTC	CAISEAGRESYGYTF
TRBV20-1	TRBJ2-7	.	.	TGCAGTGCTAGTCGGGGGGCAGCCTACGAGCAGTACTTC	CSASRGAAYEQYF
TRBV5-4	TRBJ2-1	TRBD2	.	TGTGCCAGCAGCCTAAAAGCGGGGGGAGTATACAATGAGCAGTTCTTC	CASSLKAGGVYNEQFF
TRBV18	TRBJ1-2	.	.	TGTGCCAGCTCACCACCGACTGGAAACTATGGCTACACCTTC	CASSPPTGNYGYTF
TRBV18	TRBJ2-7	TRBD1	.	TGTGCCAGCTCACCTTCGGACAGGGGGCGCGGGTCGTACTTC	CASSPSDRGRGSYF
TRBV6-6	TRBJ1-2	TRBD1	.	TGTGCCAGCAGTACCCGGACAGGGGCAAACTATGGCTACACCTTC	CASSTRTGANYGYTF
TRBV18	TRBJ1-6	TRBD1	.	TGTGCCAGCTCACCACCGGACAGGGAGGGTTCACCCCTCCACTTT	CASSPPDREGSPLHF
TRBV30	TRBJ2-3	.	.	TGTGCCTGGAGTGTTAACTTGGGCCCCACAGATACGCAGTATTTT	CAWSVNLGPTDTQYF
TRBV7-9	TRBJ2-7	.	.	TGTGCCAGCAGCTTAGCAGACGGCAGGGTGGGGGAGCAGTACTTC	CASSLADGRVGEQYF
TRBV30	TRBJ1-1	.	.	TGTGCCTGGAGTCTCGGGACATACACTGAAGCTTTCTTT	CAWSLGTYTEAFF
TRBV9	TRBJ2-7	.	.	TGTGCCAGCAGCGAACACCAGGGGGGCGAGCAGTACTTC	CASSEHQGGEQYF
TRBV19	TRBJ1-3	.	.	TGTGCCAGTAGTATTACCGAGGGAAACACCATATATTTT	CASSITEGNTIYF
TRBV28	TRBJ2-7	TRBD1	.	TGTGCCAGCAGTACAGGGGCTGGATACGAGCAGTACTTC	CASSTGAGYEQYF
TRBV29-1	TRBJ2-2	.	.	TGCAGCTATTCCAGTCCGTGGGCCACCGGGGAGCTGTTTTTT	CSYSSPWATGELFF